This T cell receptor (beta chain) was captured in a study of glioma-infiltrating T cells. The J segment lost 5 bases and the V segment lost 2 bases, leaving 6 bases of the junction unmatched. This CDR3 has 15 amino acids. The germline V gene encodes CDR1 SGHVS and CDR2 FQNEAQ. This clonotype was recorded at least ten times. Its cognate antigen is unknown. TCR alpha and beta CDR3 regions were amplified from RNA using iRepertoire nested multiplex PCR. Input was roughly 100-450 ng of tissue mRNA or PBMC total RNA. One entry per CDR3 protein, called by TCRdb with MiXCR from the multiplex PCR reads. Of tens of thousands of distinct CDR3 sequences in the sample, about 37% were seen once. Regarding the study as a whole: Tissue and blood shared very few CDR3 sequences. Non-neoplastic patients had below-expected tissue-blood divergence, while all gliomas exceeded expectation.

The sample was glioma tissue, nonneoplastic brain tissue, or PBMCs (not recorded which). The chain recombines TRBV7-8 with TRBJ2-7; 10 bases agree with TRBD2. This receptor was obtained from a human donor with low-grade glioma or glioblastoma, undergoing nonglioma brain surgery, or in good health (not recorded which). CDR3 DNA: TGTGCCAGCAGCTTATTCCTAGCGGGAGTTAACGAGCAGTACTTC. This gives the protein CASSLFLAGVNEQYF. Supplemented by reference TRBV7-8 and TRBJ2-7, the full variable domain reads GAGVSQSPRYKVAKRGQDVALRCDPISGHVSLFWYQQALGQGPEFLTYFQNEAQLDKSGLPSDRFFAERPEGSVSTLKIQRTQQEDSAVYLCASSLFLAGVNEQYFGPGTRLTVT.